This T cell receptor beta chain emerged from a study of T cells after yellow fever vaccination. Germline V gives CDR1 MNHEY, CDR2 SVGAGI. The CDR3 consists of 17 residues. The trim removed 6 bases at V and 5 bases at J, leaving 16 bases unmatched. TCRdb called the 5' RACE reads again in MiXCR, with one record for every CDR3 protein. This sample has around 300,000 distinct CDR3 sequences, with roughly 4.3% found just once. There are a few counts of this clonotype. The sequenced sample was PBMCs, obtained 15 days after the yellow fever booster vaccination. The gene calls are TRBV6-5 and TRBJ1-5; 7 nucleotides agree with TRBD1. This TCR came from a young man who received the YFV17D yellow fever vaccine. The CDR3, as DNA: TGTGCCAGCAGCCACCGGGTAGGGGGCTATTCGGATCAGCCCCAGCATTTT. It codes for CASSHRVGGYSDQPQHF.